One and the same sample provided the 14 T cell receptor beta chains below, sequenced in a study of blood T cell repertoires in COVID-19. Clones were read by immunoSEQ multiplex PCR, and TCRdb kept only the in-frame ones, dropping some. This sample carries more than 75,000 clones, 88% of them seen once, and the ten largest clones take about 5%. The sequenced sample consisted of peripheral blood. These receptors were obtained from a woman at least 80 years old with active COVID-19.

The count of this clone is one. The V call is TRBV28, the J call TRBJ1-1; TRBD1 matches 11 bases. CDR3 size: 15 residues. J gave up 3 bases and V 5 bases, and 5 bases lay outside the gene matches. The germline CDR1 and CDR2 sequences are MDHEN and SYDVKM. CDR3 residues: CASSVPGQGDTEAFF. CDR3 nucleotide sequence: TGTGCCAGCAGTGTCCCGGGACAGGGGGACACTGAAGCTTTCTTT.

V usage is TRBV5-4 and J usage is TRBJ1-4, with 7 bases identical to TRBD1. This CDR3 is 15 amino acids long. J lost 3 bases, V lost 1 base, and 3 bases had no gene match. CDR1 SGHNT and CDR2 YYREEE come from the germline V gene (reference sequence). CDR3 in amino acids: CASSLRDSSNEKLFF. In nucleotides, the CDR3 is TGTGCCAGCAGCTTGAGGGACAGCTCTAATGAAAAACTGTTTTTT.

The V and J genes are TRBV6-5 and TRBJ2-7; D remains ambiguous. In germline, CDR1 is MNHEY, CDR2 SVGAGI. Deletions cut 8 bases from V and 2 bases from J, with 19 bases between. CDR3 size: 15 residues. The CDR3 is CASRRVPGSPYEQYF. Here the CDR3 DNA reads TGTGCCAGCCGCCGAGTACCCGGGTCCCCCTACGAGCAGTACTTC.

The chain joins TRBV11-2 to TRBJ2-1, with 9 bases identical to TRBD2. The germline V gene has CDR1 SGHAT and CDR2 FQNNGV. The CDR3 is made up of 15 amino acids. The V segment lost 4 bases and the J segment 5 bases; nucleotides outside the gene matches: 6. The CDR3 spells CASSSVSGRNNEQFF. In DNA form, the CDR3 reads TGTGCCAGCAGCTCGGTCAGCGGGAGGAACAATGAGCAGTTCTTC.

This clone was observed once. This chain uses TRBV9 with TRBJ2-7; D might be TRBD2 (6 bases). Germline CDR1 and CDR2: SGDLS and YYNGEE. The CDR3 contains 14 residues. V gave up 0 bases and J gave up 2 bases, with 9 bases separating them. CDR3 sequence (DNA): TGTGCCAGCAGCGTAGATGGGGGGACCTACGAGCAGTACTTC. This encodes CASSVDGGTYEQYF.

This clone occurred a few times. The CDR3 DNA follows: TGTGCCAGCAGCCGAGGTGGGACAAGCTCCTACGAGCAGTACTTC. It codes for CASSRGGTSSYEQYF. The chain employs TRBV5-4 and TRBJ2-7, with D maybe TRBD1 (6 bases). The CDR3 totals 15 residues. Per the germline V gene, CDR1 is SGHNT and CDR2 is YYREEE (reference sequence). V was trimmed by 4 bases and J by 0 bases, leaving 14 bases between them.

The V and J genes are TRBV30 and TRBJ1-5; no clear D gene. This CDR3 is 16 amino acids long. CDR1 and CDR2 (germline): GTSNPN, SVGIG (reference sequence). Trimming removed 0 bases from V and 1 base from J, with 13 bases in between. The CDR3 DNA reads as TGTGCCTGGAGTGTGGGCACACTGTGGAGCAATCAGCCCCAGCATTTT. This codes for CAWSVGTLWSNQPQHF.

The chain recombines TRBV28 with TRBJ2-1, with a possible D match to TRBD2 (6 bases). The CDR3 is made up of 16 amino acids. Germline V lookup: CDR1 MDHEN, CDR2 SYDVKM. V lost 6 bases and J 0 bases, leaving 15 bases between the germline ends. The CDR3 DNA reads as TGTGCCAGCAGCTACCTAGCGTCTAGCTCCTACAATGAGCAGTTCTTC. It codes for CASSYLASSSYNEQFF.

This clone was detected only a few times. This rearrangement joins TRBV30 to TRBJ1-5; 7 positions match TRBD1. Looked up from germline, CDR1 is GTSNPN and CDR2 is SVGIG (reference sequence). Trimming removed 2 bases from V and 7 bases from J; junction bases left unmatched: 5. The CDR3 has 13 residues. CDR3 DNA: TGTGCCTGGAGTTTGGACAGGTCCCAGCCCCAGCATTTT. Amino acids: CAWSLDRSQPQHF.

The CDR3 DNA reads as TGTGCCAGCAGCCGTCTAACTAGCAGGTACACCGGGGAGCTGTTTTTT. Its translation is CASSRLTSRYTGELFF. The chain joins TRBV3-1 (or the pseudogene TRBV3-2) to TRBJ2-2, with a tentative D call TRBD2 (6 bases). This CDR3 is 16 amino acids long. V lost 4 bases and J lost 3, with 15 bases in between. From germline, CDR1 is LGHDT and CDR2 YNNKEL (reference sequence).

This rearrangement joins TRBV7-8 to TRBJ2-2; TRBD1 matches at 7 bases. V shed 3 bases, J shed 9 bases, and the junction held 16 bases outside the gene matches. Germline-derived CDR1 and CDR2 are SGHVS and FQNEAQ. The CDR3 is 17 amino acids. The CDR3 nucleotides are TGTGCCAGCAGCTTGAGCACAGGGGATGGGTCGGGTCGGGAGCTGTTTTTT. It yields the protein CASSLSTGDGSGRELFF.

This clone was picked up one time. The gene calls are TRBV4-3 and TRBJ1-5; 12 nucleotides match TRBD1. V was clipped by 0 bases and J by 6 bases; unmatched bases: 9. The CDR3 covers 18 residues. The germline V gene has CDR1 LGHNA and CDR2 YSLEER. The CDR3 is CASSQDWDRGLGIQPQHF. CDR3 coding DNA: TGCGCCAGCAGCCAAGATTGGGACAGGGGGCTGGGAATTCAGCCCCAGCATTTT.

This sequence joins TRBV3-1 (or the pseudogene TRBV3-2) and TRBJ2-3, with 9 bases lining up with TRBD2. This CDR3 is 19 amino acids long. J gave up 0 bases and V 4 bases, and 14 bases lay outside the gene matches. Germline V gene lookup returns CDR1 LGHDT and CDR2 YNNKEL (reference sequence). CDR3 nucleotides: TGTGCCAGCAGCCGCGCCGGGAAAGGACTAGCGTATAGCACAGATACGCAGTATTTT. Translating gives CASSRAGKGLAYSTDTQYF.

The rearrangement links TRBV30 to TRBJ1-1; D possibly corresponds to TRBD1 (6 bases). Germline CDR1 is GTSNPN and CDR2 is SVGIG (reference sequence). The CDR3 is made up of 14 amino acids. V lost 2 bases and J lost 1, with 11 bases in between. Written as DNA, the CDR3 is TGTGCCTGGAGTATGGGGGGGCGGAACACTGAAGCTTTCTTT. This sequence encodes CAWSMGGRNTEAFF.